A single sample is the source of the 11 T cell receptor beta chains below, sequenced in a study of blood T cells in healthy people across ages. Through a sample-barcoded 5' primer and a J-beta primer mix, a second PCR was run for roughly 7 to 12 cycles. TCRdb called the 5' RACE reads again in MiXCR, with one record for every CDR3 protein. The sample holds over 1,500,000 distinct CDR3 sequences; approximately 39% are singletons and the top ten take 20% to 25%. Specimen: blood. The receptors were gathered from a human donor in good health.

This clonotype turned up a few times. The rearrangement links TRBV11-3 to TRBJ2-7, with no clear D. Germline values: CDR1 SGHNT, CDR2 YENEEA. Trimming shortened V by 5 bases and J by 2 bases, and 7 bases separated the two germline ends. The CDR3 sequence is 12 residues long. DNA of the CDR3: TGTGCCAGCAGCATTGTAACCTACGAGCAGTACTTC. It codes for CASSIVTYEQYF.

The rearrangement uses TRBV11-2 and TRBJ2-1; the match to TRBD2 covers 9 bases. CDR1 is SGHAT, CDR2 FQNNGV, per germline. The V and J ends lost 5 bases and 2 bases, in that order; junction bases with no gene match: 10. The CDR3 is made up of 17 amino acids. The CDR3 sequence is CASSQLSGGSTYNEQFF. The CDR3 DNA follows: TGTGCCAGCAGCCAACTAAGCGGGGGGTCTACCTACAATGAGCAGTTCTTC. Based on the CDR3 plus reference TRBV11-2 and TRBJ2-1, the full variable domain is EAGVAQSPRYKIIEKRQSVAFWCNPISGHATLYWYQQILGQGPKLLIQFQNNGVVDDSQLPKDRFSAERLKGVDSTLKIQPAKLEDSAVYLCASSQLSGGSTYNEQFFGPGTRLTVL.

A note on this clonotype: At one boundary the junction diverges from the germline segment, which might be a read error. The chain employs TRBV27 and TRBJ2-2, with D possibly called TRBD1 or TRBD2 (5 bases each). Germline CDR1 MNHEY, CDR2 SMNVEV (reference sequence). There are 16 residues in the CDR3. CDR3 region: CASSLVGRVDTGEPFF. The CDR3 nucleotides are TGTGCCAGCAGTTTAGTTGGCAGGGTCGACACCGGGGAGCCGTTTTTT.

This chain links TRBV7-9 with TRBJ1-2, with a weak D call TRBD1 (5 bases). The V gene's germline CDR1 is SEHNR and CDR2 FQNEAQ (reference sequence). The germline V and J ends were trimmed by 2 bases and 2 bases, with 15 bases remaining between them. The CDR3 is made up of 16 amino acids. The CDR3 sequence: CASSLSGQGGNYGYTF. Here the CDR3 DNA reads TGTGCCAGCAGCTTAAGTGGCCAGGGAGGGAACTATGGCTACACCTTC.

On this clonotype: A read error may be the cause here, since a much bigger clone is one base away. The V gene is TRBV5-6, the J gene TRBJ2-5; D is perhaps TRBD1 (6 bases). CDR3 length: 13 amino acids. CDR1 is SGHDT, CDR2 YYEEEE, per germline. In DNA form, the CDR3 reads TGTGCCAGCAGGAAATGGGGGCAAGAGACCCTGTACTTC. Amino acids: CASRKWGQETLYF.

This clonotype has a handful of counts. The V gene is TRBV7-2, the J gene TRBJ2-3; 9 positions agree with TRBD1. The CDR3 contains 16 residues. The junction had 8 bases not matched to a gene; V was cut back by 2 bases and J by 5 bases. The germline CDR1 and CDR2 sequences are SGHTA and FQGNSA. CDR3 sequence: CASSLSADRGRDTQYF. The CDR3 DNA reads TGTGCCAGCAGCTTATCGGCGGACAGGGGTCGAGATACGCAGTATTTT.

Ten or more counts support this clonotype. The chain employs TRBV12-5 and TRBJ2-5; D perhaps matches TRBD1 (5 bases). V lost 10 bases, J lost 0 bases, and 15 bases lay in between. The CDR3 is made up of 14 amino acids. Germline V gives CDR1 LGHNT, CDR2 FRNRAP. Here the CDR3 reads CAISEGADQETQYF. Written as DNA, the CDR3 is TGTGCTATATCAGAAGGGGCCGACCAAGAGACCCAGTACTTC.

The V and J genes are TRBV2 and TRBJ2-2; D remains unclear. Trimming shortened V by 4 bases and J by 5 bases, and 14 bases separated the two germline ends. Germline values: CDR1 SNHLY, CDR2 FYNNEI. The CDR3 length is 15 residues. The CDR3 protein is CASSVFQPQTGELFF. CDR3 coding DNA: TGTGCCAGCAGTGTTTTCCAGCCTCAGACCGGGGAGCTGTTTTTT.

This clonotype was observed once. The V gene is TRBV9, the J gene TRBJ2-1, with D unresolved. There are 15 residues in the CDR3. The germline gives CDR1 SGDLS, CDR2 YYNGEE. Trimming removed 0 bases from V and 2 bases from J, with 9 bases in between. The CDR3 DNA follows: TGTGCCAGCAGCGTAGATGGGCCCACCTACAATGAGCAGTTCTTC. It is translated as CASSVDGPTYNEQFF.

The chain employs TRBV6-1 and TRBJ1-6, with a weak D call TRBD1 (6 bases). V was cut by 11 bases and J by 10 bases, with 18 bases left in between. The germline CDR1 and CDR2 sequences are MNHNS and SASEGT. This CDR3 has 13 residues. For the CDR3, the DNA is TGTGCCGTTCGAGGGGGGCAGGAATCACCCCTCCACTTT. This encodes CAVRGGQESPLHF.

This rearrangement joins TRBV12-3 or TRBV12-4 to TRBJ2-5; either TRBD1 or TRBD2 may fit D (6 bases each). V was shortened by 5 bases and J by 5 bases, with 15 bases between the two germline ends. This CDR3 is 14 amino acids long. CDR3 coding DNA: TGTGCCAGCAGTCCAGGGGTAGGGGGGGAGACCCAGTACTTC. This sequence encodes CASSPGVGGETQYF.